This record concerns one T cell receptor (beta chain) sequence. There is no known antigen for this receptor. Within one base of it there is no much larger clone, and no base qualities were kept. From the cysteine through the phenylalanine, the CDR3 covers 14 amino acids. Of the read, only the CDR3 DNA is kept; its 42 bases are in frame from base 1. For CDR1 and CDR2, the germline V gene lists SGHDT and YYEEEE. V is trimmed back by 5 bases and J by 1 base, and the junction contains 5 bases that no gene match accounts for. Libraries were constructed by the immunoSEQ multiplex PCR assay. The source is immuneACCESS, and TCRdb retained only in-frame sequences with V and J called. Part of the clones is not carried over; for the studies checked, unresolved V genes explain less than half of this, and the remainder is unexplained. The sample table records around 200,000 clones; about 95% of these occur just once. The ten largest clonotypes hold approximately 1.5% of the sample.

This sample was included in a study of control samples from healthy donors and cancer patients (TCRdb year 2020). The sequence links TRBV5-6 to TRBJ2-5, with 7 bases aligning to TRBD1. The TCR was taken from a man in his fifties in good health. Sequences were obtained from blood. CDR3 reads: CASSNRQGQETQYF. DNA sequence: TGTGCCAGCAGTAACCGACAGGGCCAAGAGACCCAGTACTTC.